What follows are 32 T cell receptor beta chains derived from one specimen sequenced in a study of response to subunit inactivated influenza vaccine. A single record per CDR3 protein comes from TCRdb applying MiXCR to the RT-PCR reads. The sample lists some 520,000 distinct CDR3 sequences, approximately 15% seen once, with about 3% in the top ten. The material was CD4+ T cells sorted from PBMCs, obtained approximately 25 months after vaccination. The receptors were sampled from a man aged 50 to 69 who received an inactivated influenza vaccine.

The rearrangement joins TRBV28 to TRBJ2-1; D is uncertain. The V and J ends lost 6 bases and 2 bases respectively, with 11 bases between them. The CDR3 extends over 14 amino acids. From germline, CDR1 is MDHEN and CDR2 SYDVKM. CDR3 protein: CASRIALPYNEQFF. CDR3 DNA sequence: TGTGCCAGCAGAATTGCCCTTCCCTACAATGAGCAGTTCTTC.

This clonotype was seen many times. The J gene is TRBJ2-7, the V gene TRBV7-2, with a tentative D call TRBD1 (6 bases). Germline V gene sequence: CDR1 SGHTA, CDR2 FQGNSA. V lost 3 bases and J lost 5, with 14 bases in between. CDR3 length: 14 amino acids. CDR3 DNA: TGTGCCAGCAGCTTGTCCCAGGGGTCCCACGAGCAGTACTTC. This codes for CASSLSQGSHEQYF.

This clonotype was observed many times. The chain combines TRBV5-1 with TRBJ2-1; the D gene is possibly TRBD1 (5 bases). The ends were cut back, 0 bases at V and 8 bases at J, with 15 bases in the middle. Germline V gene data show CDR1 as SGHRS and CDR2 as YFSETQ. The CDR3 has 15 residues. CDR3 sequence: CASSLAPDSLYEQFF. DNA of the CDR3: TGCGCCAGCAGCTTGGCCCCAGACAGTCTCTATGAGCAGTTCTTC. The variable domain in full, completed from reference TRBV5-1 and TRBJ2-1, reads KAGVTQTPRYLIKTRGQQVTLSCSPISGHRSVSWYQQTPGQGLQFLFEYFSETQRNKGNFPGRFSGRQFSNSRSEMNVSTLELGDSALYLCASSLAPDSLYEQFFGPGTRLTVL.

The genes are TRBV28 and TRBJ1-4; 8 nucleotides match TRBD1. Germline V gene sequence: CDR1 MDHEN, CDR2 SYDVKM. CDR3 length: 17 amino acids. The V and J ends lost 5 bases and 3 bases, in that order; junction bases with no gene match: 11. The CDR3 DNA reads as TGTGCCAGCAGTCTATCAGGACAGGGCCTGTCTAATGAAAAACTGTTTTTT. Residues: CASSLSGQGLSNEKLFF.

The chain links TRBV7-9 to TRBJ2-7, with D perhaps given as TRBD1 or TRBD2 (6 bases each). V lost 5 bases and J 4 bases, leaving 15 bases between the germline ends. The V gene's germline CDR1 is SEHNR and CDR2 FQNEAQ (reference sequence). CDR3 length: 14 residues. The DNA of the CDR3 is TGTGCCAGCAGCCGCGGGACACATCAGTACGAGCAGTACTTC. This encodes CASSRGTHQYEQYF.

The chain links TRBV3-1 to TRBJ1-1, with a weak D call TRBD1 (5 bases). The ends were cut back, 5 bases at V and 4 bases at J, with 14 bases in the middle. The germline V gene has CDR1 LGHDT and CDR2 YNNKEL (reference sequence). The CDR3 consists of 14 residues. The CDR3 bases are TGTGCCAGCAGCACATCCAGGGTGAGCACTGAAGCTTTCTTT. Protein: CASSTSRVSTEAFF.

In its sample, this clonotype was seen a few times. The chain uses TRBV20-1 and TRBJ2-7, with D tentatively TRBD2 (7 bases). This CDR3 spans 13 amino acids. Trimming pared 6 bases from V and 3 bases from J, leaving 15 bases between. Germline V gene lookup returns CDR1 DFQATT and CDR2 SNEGSKA (reference sequence). CDR3 in DNA: TGCAGTGCGACCAACAGGGACTACTACGAGCAGTACTTC. It translates to CSATNRDYYEQYF.

The chain recombines TRBV28 with TRBJ1-3, with no clear D. Germline V gene data show CDR1 as MDHEN and CDR2 as SYDVKM. Trimming left V 7 bases short and J 4 bases short, with 14 bases between. This CDR3 is 14 amino acids long. The CDR3 loop is CASTAPRPGNTIYF. Here the CDR3 DNA reads TGTGCCAGCACCGCCCCACGCCCCGGAAACACCATATATTTT.

This chain joins TRBV12-3 or TRBV12-4 and TRBJ1-1; a weak D match, TRBD1 (5 bases). This CDR3 spans 12 amino acids. V was trimmed by 7 bases and J by 3 bases, leaving 9 bases between them. The CDR3 here is CASTSGHTEAFF. The CDR3 bases are TGTGCCAGCACTTCAGGGCACACTGAAGCTTTCTTT.

This clonotype was counted between two and nine times. This sequence joins TRBV9 and TRBJ1-2; D is possibly TRBD1 (6 bases). Germline CDR1 and CDR2: SGDLS and YYNGEE. The CDR3 is 13 amino acids. The V end lost 0 bases, the J end lost 4 bases, and 7 bases lay between the germline ends. For the CDR3, the DNA is TGTGCCAGCAGCGTAGACAGGGCCTATGGCTACACCTTC. As protein: CASSVDRAYGYTF.

This clonotype was found a few times. This chain joins TRBV24-1 and TRBJ2-3; D gene unclear. Germline V gene sequence: CDR1 KGHDR, CDR2 SFDVKD. The length of the CDR3 is 15 residues. Trimming stripped 1 base from V and 4 bases from J, with 11 bases between. The CDR3 spells CATSDLRQAPDTQYF. Written as DNA, the CDR3 is TGTGCCACCAGTGATTTAAGGCAGGCCCCAGATACGCAGTATTTT.

V usage is TRBV7-8 and J usage is TRBJ1-6; D unresolved. V was pared by 5 bases and J by 9 bases, with 14 bases between. The CDR3 is made up of 14 amino acids. Looked up from germline, CDR1 is SGHVS and CDR2 is FQNEAQ. The CDR3 protein is CASSLGQEGSPLHF. For the CDR3, the DNA is TGTGCCAGCAGCCTAGGGCAGGAAGGTTCACCCCTCCACTTT.

The V call is TRBV30, the J call TRBJ2-3; D unclear. CDR1 and CDR2 (germline): GTSNPN, SVGIG (reference sequence). Trimming removed 4 bases at V and 0 bases at J, with 11 bases between. The CDR3 has 14 amino acids. The CDR3 coding sequence is TGTGCCTGGACTCGGGCGCAGAGCACAGATACGCAGTATTTT. Translation: CAWTRAQSTDTQYF.

The J gene is TRBJ2-7, the V gene TRBV29-1; the match to TRBD2 covers 7 bases. Germline CDR1 is SQVTM and CDR2 is ANQGSEA. CDR3 size: 15 residues. Germline trimming cut 3 bases from V and 7 bases from J; bases unmatched to any gene: 15. The CDR3 is CSVDQTGGQTGEQYF. As DNA, the CDR3 is TGCAGCGTTGACCAAACGGGGGGTCAAACTGGGGAGCAGTACTTC.

The gene calls are TRBV12-3 or TRBV12-4 and TRBJ2-2; no definite D call. CDR3 size: 15 residues. The germline V and J ends were trimmed by 1 base and 4 bases, with 10 bases remaining between them. This chain's CDR3 is CASSLGKLLTGELFF. The CDR3 DNA follows: TGTGCCAGCAGTTTAGGGAAGTTACTCACCGGGGAGCTGTTTTTT.

This clonotype was recorded many times. The V call is TRBV4-1, the J call TRBJ1-1; weak D call: TRBD1 (5 bases). Germline V CDR1 and CDR2: MGHRA, YSYEKL. The ends were cut back, 7 bases at V and 4 bases at J, with 19 bases in the middle. The CDR3 runs to 15 residues. DNA for the CDR3: TGCGCCAGCACCGGCGGGCAGGGAGAAAGCACTGAAGCTTTCTTT. It encodes CASTGGQGESTEAFF.

The genes are TRBV12-3 or TRBV12-4 and TRBJ2-4; tentatively, D is TRBD1 (5 bases). The CDR3 is 15 amino acids. The ends were cut back, 8 bases at V and 6 bases at J, with 20 bases in the middle. CDR3 sequence (DNA): TGTGCCAGCCAGACGATGCCCAGGGTCGGAAACATTCAGTACTTC. Protein product: CASQTMPRVGNIQYF.

The chain joins TRBV7-2 to TRBJ2-3; D is ambiguous. V was shortened by 1 base and J by 5 bases, with 7 bases between the two germline ends. The CDR3 extends over 13 amino acids. In germline, CDR1 is SGHTA, CDR2 FQGNSA. In DNA, the CDR3 is TGTGCCAGCAGCTTAGGATCTAAAGATACGCAGTATTTT. Its protein product is CASSLGSKDTQYF.

The V call is TRBV12-3 or TRBV12-4, the J call TRBJ2-5; TRBD1 agrees at 7 bases. The CDR3 has 12 residues. The V segment lost 5 bases and the J segment 5 bases; nucleotides outside the gene matches: 2. CDR3: CASSTGVETQYF. In DNA, the CDR3 is TGTGCCAGCAGTACAGGGGTGGAGACCCAGTACTTC.

The V call is TRBV11-2, the J call TRBJ2-3, with 10 bases matching TRBD2. V shed 5 bases and J 6 bases; nucleotides not matched to a gene: 17. Germline V gives CDR1 SGHAT, CDR2 FQNNGV. The CDR3 extends over 18 amino acids. In nucleotides, the CDR3 is TGTGCCAGCAGCACCCTAGGGGGGAGCGGGGGGGCAGCGGATACGCAGTATTTT. Encoded protein: CASSTLGGSGGAADTQYF. Variable domain in full (rest from reference TRBV11-2 and TRBJ2-3): EAGVAQSPRYKIIEKRQSVAFWCNPISGHATLYWYQQILGQGPKLLIQFQNNGVVDDSQLPKDRFSAERLKGVDSTLKIQPAKLEDSAVYLCASSTLGGSGGAADTQYFGPGTRLTVL.

This clonotype was picked up a small number of times. The chain recombines TRBV5-5 with TRBJ1-6; 8 bases are a match to TRBD1. Germline-derived CDR1 and CDR2 are SGHKS and YYEKEE (reference sequence). The CDR3 loop spans 15 amino acids. V gave up 3 bases and J gave up 3 bases; unmatched junction bases: 2. For the CDR3, the DNA is TGTGCCAGCAGCTACACAGGGGGCTATAATTCACCCCTCCACTTT. Translating gives CASSYTGGYNSPLHF. Based on the CDR3 plus reference TRBV5-5 and TRBJ1-6, the full variable domain is DAGVTQSPTHLIKTRGQQVTLRCSPISGHKSVSWYQQVLGQGPQFIFQYYEKEERGRGNFPDRFSARQFPNYSSELNVNALLLGDSALYLCASSYTGGYNSPLHFGNGTRLTVT.

This clonotype was counted only a few times. The chain uses TRBV20-1 and TRBJ2-3, with 8 bases aligning to TRBD1. In germline, CDR1 is DFQATT, CDR2 SNEGSKA (reference sequence). Trimming cost V 0 bases and J 3 bases; bases outside gene matches: 8. The CDR3 totals 16 residues. The CDR3 loop is CSARDRNRGRTDTQYF. The CDR3 DNA sequence: TGCAGTGCTAGAGATAGGAACAGGGGGAGGACAGATACGCAGTATTTT.

The V and J genes are TRBV4-2 and TRBJ1-1; maybe TRBD1 (6 bases). The V gene lost 4 bases and the J gene lost 0 bases, with 12 bases spanning the gap. The V gene's germline CDR1 is LGHNA and CDR2 YNFKEQ. The CDR3 runs 15 residues. CDR3 bases: TGTGCCAGCAGCCGTGGGGGGGGCGTGAACACTGAAGCTTTCTTT. Amino acid sequence: CASSRGGGVNTEAFF.

V and J are TRBV7-8 and TRBJ2-7; maybe TRBD1 (6 bases). This CDR3 contains 13 residues. V gave up 5 bases and J gave up 5 bases, with 13 bases separating them. Germline V gene lookup returns CDR1 SGHVS and CDR2 FQNEAQ. The CDR3 reads CASSPLGGNEQYF. The CDR3 DNA sequence: TGTGCCAGCAGCCCCCTAGGGGGAAACGAGCAGTACTTC.

The J gene is TRBJ1-1, the V gene TRBV4-2, with D maybe TRBD1 (5 bases). The CDR3 has 14 amino acids. The germline gives CDR1 LGHNA, CDR2 YNFKEQ. The V gene lost 1 base and the J gene lost 4 bases, with 10 bases spanning the gap. The CDR3 is CASSQVSGRTEAFF. In nucleotides, the CDR3 is TGTGCCAGCAGCCAAGTTTCAGGGCGCACTGAAGCTTTCTTT.

The chain is built from TRBV11-1 and TRBJ1-4; 7 bases are shared with TRBD1. Germline assignment: CDR1 SGHAT and CDR2 FQDESV (reference sequence). V lost 5 bases and J lost 5; bases outside the gene matches: 8. This CDR3 comprises 15 residues. The CDR3 nucleotides are TGTGCCAGCAGCCGCTTCGGGACAGAAAATGAAAAACTGTTTTTT. Its protein is CASSRFGTENEKLFF.

J is TRBJ2-1 and V is TRBV2; 7 bases map to TRBD1. V trimming: 5 bases; J trimming: 2 bases; junction bases outside the gene matches: 12. CDR3 length: 17 residues. The V gene's germline CDR1 is SNHLY and CDR2 FYNNEI. The CDR3 loop is CASSQGRQGLTYNEQFF. The CDR3 DNA reads as TGTGCCAGCAGTCAAGGTCGACAGGGCCTTACCTACAATGAGCAGTTCTTC.

In this sample, this clonotype turned up a few times. V usage is TRBV20-1 and J usage is TRBJ2-5; D is perhaps TRBD1 or TRBD2 (7 bases each). The V gene's germline CDR1 is DFQATT and CDR2 SNEGSKA (reference sequence). The CDR3 loop spans 14 amino acids. The CDR3 nucleotides read TGCAGGCCTAACCAGGGGGGGAACCAAGAGACCCAGTACTTC. Protein sequence: CRPNQGGNQETQYF.

This clonotype has only a few counts. This rearrangement joins TRBV4-3 to TRBJ1-2; 9 bases agree with TRBD1. The CDR3 covers 14 residues. V lost 1 base and J lost 5; bases outside the gene matches: 2. Germline V gives CDR1 LGHNA, CDR2 YSLEER. CDR3 sequence (DNA): TGCGCCAGCAGCCAAGCCGGGACAGGGTATGGCTACACCTTC. Translating gives CASSQAGTGYGYTF.

This chain joins TRBV6-2 or TRBV6-3 and TRBJ2-1, with TRBD2 identical over 9 bases. CDR3 length equals 15 residues. After removal of 6 bases from V and 4 bases from J, the junction contained 7 bases not matched to a gene. Germline assignment: CDR1 MNHEY and CDR2 SVGEGT. Written as DNA, the CDR3 is TGTGCCAGCAGGCTTAGCGGGGGATCTTACAATGAGCAGTTCTTC. Its protein product is CASRLSGGSYNEQFF.

The sample holds a few counts of this clonotype. The chain recombines TRBV12-3 or TRBV12-4 with TRBJ1-1; no definite D call. Trimming removed 0 bases at V and 5 bases at J, with 10 bases between. There are 14 residues in the CDR3. This CDR3 reads CASSLAYGDTEAFF. The CDR3 DNA follows: TGTGCCAGCAGTTTAGCCTACGGGGATACTGAAGCTTTCTTT.

This clonotype was recorded a few times. This chain uses TRBV12-3 or TRBV12-4 with TRBJ2-3; D assignment may be TRBD1 or TRBD2 (5 bases each). This CDR3 is built from 16 residues. The germline V and J ends were trimmed by 2 bases and 1 base, with 13 bases remaining between them. The CDR3 DNA is TGTGCCAGCAGTTTATCGGGGCTCGGGCGCACAGATACGCAGTATTTT. It codes for CASSLSGLGRTDTQYF.